In its sample, the clone carrying this T cell receptor (beta chain) was seen a few times. What it recognizes is unknown. The entry originates in a study of T cell repertoires in cytomegalovirus infection. About the study: Epitope selection comprised recently identified HLA-C-restricted CMV epitopes and well-studied HLA-B-restricted CMV epitopes. CMV infection plus the matching HLA type was flagged by public TCR beta signatures. Whole-study results and caveats: The ex vivo response showed dominance by HLA-C-restricted CMV-specific TCR beta clonotypes.

MiXCR, applied by TCRdb to the reads, yields one record per CDR3 protein. The sample has approximately 910,000 distinct CDR3 sequences, 30% to 40% seen once. Trimming took 0 bases from V and 1 from J; bases not matched to a gene: 4. The CDR3 is 16 residues long. Germline CDR1 is MNHEY and CDR2 is SVGEGT. Sequenced material: cultured CD8+ T cells from PBMCs, taken from culture after CMV antigen stimulation. This receptor was taken from a human donor in good health (CMV status not recorded). Some clones in this sample may be carry-over from other donors' samples. This rearrangement joins TRBV6-2 or TRBV6-3 to TRBJ1-2; 8 positions agree with TRBD1. The CDR3 sequence: CASSYSKTGGNYGYTF. The CDR3, as DNA: TGTGCCAGCAGTTACTCTAAAACAGGGGGTAACTATGGCTACACCTTC.